This entry lists 18 T cell receptor beta chains sequenced from one sample in a study of glioma-infiltrating T cells after dendritic cell vaccination. This sample's time point: after dendritic cell vaccination, including at tumor progression/relapse. The table came from immunoSEQ multiplex PCR; TCRdb's copy has only in-frame clones and leaves some out. The sample records tens of thousands of clones, around 85% being singletons. The sequencing here drew on blood, taken after dendritic cell vaccination. The receptors stem from a human donor with glioblastoma.

V is TRBV6-6 and J is TRBJ1-4, with D possibly TRBD1 on 6 matching bases. This CDR3 region has 15 residues. V lost 2 bases and J lost 2, with 9 bases in between. Germline CDR1 and CDR2: MNHNY and SVGAGI (reference sequence). Here the CDR3 DNA reads TGTGCCAGCAGTTACCAGGGGAGTACTAATGAAAAACTGTTTTTT. It encodes CASSYQGSTNEKLFF.

This clone was detected a few times. V usage is TRBV7-9 and J usage is TRBJ2-1; perhaps TRBD2 as D (6 bases). CDR1 is SEHNR, CDR2 FQNEAQ, per germline (reference sequence). V was shortened by 0 bases and J by 0 bases, with 15 bases between the two germline ends. The CDR3 runs to 18 residues. The CDR3 reads CASSLALSSGSSYNEQFF. The CDR3 nucleotides read TGTGCCAGCAGCTTAGCGCTAAGTAGCGGTAGCTCCTACAATGAGCAGTTCTTC. Full variable domain (rest looked up from reference TRBV7-9 and TRBJ2-1): DTGVSQNPRHKITKRGQNVTFRCDPISEHNRLYWYRQTLGQGPEFLTYFQNEAQLEKSRLLSDRFSAERPKGSFSTLEIQRTEQGDSAMYLCASSLALSSGSSYNEQFFGPGTRLTVL.

The gene calls are TRBV4-2 and TRBJ1-1; 11 bases are shared with TRBD1. There are 17 residues in the CDR3. CDR1 is LGHNA and CDR2 is YNFKEQ in the germline V gene. V lost 0 bases and J lost 6; bases outside the gene matches: 9. The CDR3 nucleotides are TGTGCCAGCAGCCAAGAGCCGGGACAGGGGGGATTCGCTGAAGCTTTCTTT. Translation: CASSQEPGQGGFAEAFF.

The genes are TRBV23-1 and TRBJ1-4; TRBD1 agrees at 7 bases. TRBV23-1 is flagged as an ORF with uncertain function. Losses at the gene ends were 2 bases for V and 5 bases for J; bases not matched to a gene: 8. The CDR3 has 16 amino acids. The CDR3: CASSQGILDRNEKLFF. The CDR3 DNA reads TGCGCCAGCAGTCAAGGTATTTTGGACAGGAATGAAAAACTGTTTTTT.

The chain uses TRBV6-5 and TRBJ2-7; 8 bases match TRBD1. The CDR3 totals 16 residues. Per germline, CDR1 MNHEY and CDR2 SVGAGI. The V segment lost 0 bases and the J segment 0 bases; nucleotides outside the gene matches: 4. The CDR3 sequence: CASSYSGRGPSYEQYF. CDR3 DNA sequence: TGTGCCAGCAGTTACTCGGGCAGGGGGCCCTCCTACGAGCAGTACTTC.

The V gene is TRBV2, the J gene TRBJ2-7; possible D gene TRBD2, 5 bases. The CDR3 loop spans 15 amino acids. Germline lookup yields CDR1 SNHLY and CDR2 FYNNEI. V was trimmed by 2 bases and J by 2 bases, leaving 13 bases between them. The CDR3, as DNA: TGTGCCAGCAGTGAACTTATCGGGGTTACCTACGAGCAGTACTTC. As protein: CASSELIGVTYEQYF.

The chain uses TRBV19 and TRBJ1-2; D gene ambiguous. In germline, CDR1 is LNHDA, CDR2 SQIVND (reference sequence). The CDR3 sequence is 15 residues long. V was cut by 1 base and J by 0 bases, with 9 bases left in between. This CDR3 reads CASSIGPVSNYGYTF. DNA of the CDR3: TGTGCCAGTAGTATAGGCCCGGTTTCTAACTATGGCTACACCTTC.

The V gene is TRBV9, the J gene TRBJ2-1; TRBD1 matches 9 bases. Trimming cost V 4 bases and J 9 bases; bases outside gene matches: 14. The CDR3 sequence is 16 residues long. Per the germline V gene, CDR1 is SGDLS and CDR2 is YYNGEE. CDR3: CASSPLGGQGLSEQFF. The CDR3 bases are TGTGCCAGCAGCCCCCTAGGGGGACAGGGCTTGAGTGAGCAGTTCTTC.

The V and J genes are TRBV6-1 and TRBJ2-7; 10 bases are a match to TRBD1. Germline CDR1 and CDR2: MNHNS and SASEGT. Trimming took 3 bases from V and 1 from J; bases not matched to a gene: 6. This CDR3 has 16 amino acids. The CDR3: CASSEGQGIASYEQYF. The CDR3 DNA is TGTGCCAGCAGTGAGGGACAGGGGATCGCTTCCTACGAGCAGTACTTC.

The chain employs TRBV18 and TRBJ2-7, with TRBD2 identical over 8 bases. The V gene end was trimmed by 3 bases and the J gene end by 6 bases; junction bases not matched to a gene: 16. There are 17 residues in the CDR3. CDR1 is KGHSH, CDR2 LQKENI, per germline. The CDR3 sequence: CASSPRAGDRVSREQYF. The CDR3 DNA reads as TGTGCCAGCTCACCGAGAGCGGGGGACCGAGTTAGTCGCGAGCAGTACTTC.

The rearrangement uses TRBV7-2 and TRBJ2-5; TRBD2 agrees at 7 bases. Germline CDR1 is SGHTA and CDR2 is FQGNSA. This CDR3 comprises 18 residues. J lost 1 base, V lost 5 bases, and 16 bases had no gene match. CDR3 amino acids: CASSLWPRRGSSQETQYF. CDR3 sequence (DNA): TGTGCCAGCAGCCTTTGGCCCCGGCGCGGGAGTTCCCAAGAGACCCAGTACTTC.

The chain couples TRBV28 to TRBJ2-1, with 11 bases fitting TRBD2. V shed 6 bases, J shed 6 bases, and the junction held 7 bases outside the gene matches. The CDR3 has 15 amino acids. Germline V lookup: CDR1 MDHEN, CDR2 SYDVKM. The CDR3 region is CASRPPGLAVNEQFF. The DNA for the CDR3 is TGTGCCAGCAGGCCCCCGGGACTAGCGGTCAATGAGCAGTTCTTC.

The V and J genes are TRBV6-5 and TRBJ1-2; D is perhaps TRBD1 (5 bases). Germline assignment: CDR1 MNHEY and CDR2 SVGAGI. Trimming cost V 7 bases and J 2 bases, with 14 bases left between them. The CDR3 covers 14 residues. CDR3: CASTPLGGNYGYTF. Here the CDR3 DNA reads TGTGCCAGCACACCCCTGGGGGGGAACTATGGCTACACCTTC.

The V call is TRBV6-1, the J call TRBJ1-5; 8 bases are a match to TRBD1. Unmatched junction bases numbered 4, after V lost 2 bases and J lost 7 bases. This CDR3 contains 14 residues. The germline CDR1 and CDR2 sequences are MNHNS and SASEGT. CDR3 sequence reads: CASSETGGGQPQHF. Written as DNA, the CDR3 is TGTGCCAGCAGTGAAACAGGGGGAGGGCAGCCCCAGCATTTT.

The chain couples TRBV7-9 to TRBJ1-1; D gene uncertain. This CDR3 region has 15 residues. Between the trimmed V and J ends, which lost 0 bases and 2 bases, there was a span of 10 bases. Looked up from germline, CDR1 is SEHNR and CDR2 is FQNEAQ (reference sequence). CDR3 DNA sequence: TGTGCCAGCAGCTTAGCGAAGTCGGGAAACACTGAAGCTTTCTTT. Protein product: CASSLAKSGNTEAFF. The entire variable domain, with the rest obtained from reference TRBV7-9 and TRBJ1-1, is as follows: DTGVSQNPRHKITKRGQNVTFRCDPISEHNRLYWYRQTLGQGPEFLTYFQNEAQLEKSRLLSDRFSAERPKGSFSTLEIQRTEQGDSAMYLCASSLAKSGNTEAFFGQGTRLTVV.

The chain has TRBV7-2 and TRBJ2-7; D perhaps matches TRBD2 (5 bases). Germline-derived CDR1 and CDR2 are SGHTA and FQGNSA. Trimming cost V 5 bases and J 9 bases, with 20 bases left between them. This CDR3 has 14 residues. The CDR3 region has the DNA TGTGCCAGCAGCCCCCCCGGGAACGTCTTCGGGCAGTACTTC. Protein: CASSPPGNVFGQYF.

The genes are TRBV7-9 and TRBJ2-3; D gene ambiguous. Germline-derived CDR1 and CDR2 are SEHNR and FQNEAQ (reference sequence). The ends were cut back, 3 bases at V and 6 bases at J, with 7 bases in the middle. The CDR3 consists of 12 residues. The CDR3 DNA follows: TGTGCCAGCAGCTTCGGGTACGATACGCAGTATTTT. Residues: CASSFGYDTQYF.

This clone was detected a few times. V is TRBV5-5 and J is TRBJ2-7; D uncertain. Per the germline V gene, CDR1 is SGHKS and CDR2 is YYEKEE (reference sequence). There are 14 residues in the CDR3. V lost 1 base and J 7 bases, leaving 15 bases between the germline ends. In DNA form, the CDR3 reads TGTGCCAGCAGCTTGTATAGTGAGTACGAGGAGCAGTACTTC. Amino acid sequence: CASSLYSEYEEQYF.